Only one count was recorded for the clone carrying this T cell receptor beta chain. Its target is not known. This entry comes from a study of OX40 agonist ivuxolimab in advanced cancers. Overall study: Patients received intravenous ivuxolimab every 2 weeks at 0.01 to 10 mg/kg. Age averaged 60 years (range about 23 to 80), and more than 80% were male. General study findings and limits: Antigen targets of the expanded peripheral T cells went undetermined. Expansion of clones was among the lowest in partial responders at 0.1-3.0 mg/kg.

Trimming took off 2 bases at V and 7 bases at J, with 12 bases between the two ends. The CDR3 has 14 residues. The germline CDR1 and CDR2 sequences are SNHLY and FYNNEI. The protocol was immunoSEQ multiplex PCR, while the TCRdb copy is restricted to in-frame clones and leaves out a portion. The sample contains about 73,000 clones, 88% of which appear only once. The TCR was taken from an adult with an advanced solid tumor such as melanoma, head and neck, liver or kidney cancer. The sequencing used CD4+ or CD8+ T cells sorted from blood, collected in a trial of the OX40 agonist ivuxolimab. This chain uses TRBV2 with TRBJ1-5; D ambiguous. CDR3 amino acids: CASSESSGKQPQHF. CDR3 nucleotide sequence: TGTGCCAGCAGTGAATCATCAGGAAAACAGCCCCAGCATTTT. Drawing the rest from reference TRBV2 and TRBJ1-5, the complete variable domain is EPEVTQTPSHQVTQMGQEVILRCVPISNHLYFYWYRQILGQKVEFLVSFYNNEISEKSEIFDDQFSVERPDGSNFTLKIRSTKLEDSAMYFCASSESSGKQPQHFGDGTRLSIL.